This T cell receptor beta chain was sequenced for a study of T cells in Graves' hyperthyroidism and ophthalmopathy. The TCR beta CDR3 regions underwent amplification using RNA transcripts as the source. The HTBI primer set served for first-round RT-PCR of the TCR CDR3. TCRdb fed the multiplex PCR reads into MiXCR, producing one record per CDR3 protein. Among about 770,000 distinct CDR3 sequences listed, roughly a sixth were seen once. This clonotype has a count of ten or more. The CDR3 sequence is 17 residues long. The V and J ends lost 1 base and 6 bases respectively, with 21 bases between them. CDR1 and CDR2 (germline): SGHVS, FNYEAQ.

This TCR was recovered from a woman between 50 and 59 years old with Graves' hyperthyroidism that later progressed to Graves' ophthalmopathy. The material sequenced was blood. The chain combines TRBV7-6 with TRBJ1-1; a possible D gene is TRBD1 (6 bases). In DNA form, the CDR3 reads TGTGCCAGCAGCTTAGTGGACAGCCCTCGTCGGATTGCTGAAGCTTTCTTT. This codes for CASSLVDSPRRIAEAFF. The variable domain in full, with the rest retrieved from reference TRBV7-6 and TRBJ1-1, is GAGVSQSPRYKVTKRGQDVALRCDPISGHVSLYWYRQALGQGPEFLTYFNYEAQQDKSGLPNDRFSAERPEGSISTLTIQRTEQRDSAMYRCASSLVDSPRRIAEAFFGQGTRLTVV.